This T cell receptor (beta chain) emerged from a study of response to subunit inactivated influenza vaccine. Whole-study findings and limits: The authors offered the suggestion that each seasonal influenza vaccination recruits few new T cells.

One entry per CDR3 protein results from TCRdb running MiXCR on the RT-PCR reads. The data hold roughly 630,000 distinct CDR3 sequences, with 11% to 15% observed a single time. A note on this clonotype: Its matching antigen is unknown.

Sequenced here: PBMCs from blood, sampled around 14 days before vaccination. The TCR sequence derives from a man in his forties or fifties who received an inactivated influenza vaccine.

The CDR3 loop is CASSLPQGYNEQFF. The CDR3 DNA is TGTGCCAGCAGTTTACCACAGGGGTACAATGAGCAGTTCTTC. The chain couples TRBV12-3 or TRBV12-4 to TRBJ2-1, with 7 positions matching TRBD1. With 2 bases clipped from V and 4 bases from J, the junction kept 2 bases outside the gene matches. There are 14 residues in the CDR3.